This TCR beta chain is from a study of T cell changes during pregnancy in multiple sclerosis (dated by TCRdb to the late 2010s). About the investigation overall: The study examined how the T cell repertoire changed over the course of pregnancy in women with multiple sclerosis.

For this clone: It lacks a known antigen. Base quality data are lacking; no much larger clone is found one base away.

The library relied on the immunoSEQ multiplex PCR assay. Here the immuneACCESS table is served through TCRdb, limited to in-frame sequences with V and J called. Missing clones are a known gap in these copies; in checked studies unresolved V genes cover under half, and the rest lacks a known reason. The sample table shows under 30,000 clones, and 70% to 90% are seen once. The ten top clones hold around 6.8% of the sample. The CDR3 spans 14 residues, from the cysteine through the phenylalanine. CDR3 DNA only is kept here, 42 bases in frame from base 1. V is pared back by 1 base and J by 1 base, with 7 bases lying between the germline termini. CDR1 is given as SEHNR and CDR2 as FQNEAQ, both from the germline V gene (reference sequence).

The TCR was taken from a female donor with multiple sclerosis, enrolled in a pregnancy study. The chain was built from TRBV7-9 and TRBJ2-5; no D gene is confidently identified. Material: CD8+ T cells from peripheral blood mononuclear cells, obtained after pregnancy. Here the CDR3 is given as CASSLEGVQETQYF. The sequence in DNA is TGTGCCAGCAGCTTAGAAGGAGTCCAAGAGACCCAGTACTTC.